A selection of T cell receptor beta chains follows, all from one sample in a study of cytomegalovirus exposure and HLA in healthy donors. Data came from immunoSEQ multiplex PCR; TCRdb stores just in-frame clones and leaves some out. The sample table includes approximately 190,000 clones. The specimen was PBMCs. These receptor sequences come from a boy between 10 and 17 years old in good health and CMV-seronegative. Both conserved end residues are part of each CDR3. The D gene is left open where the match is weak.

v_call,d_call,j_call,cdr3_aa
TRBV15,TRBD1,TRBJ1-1,CATSRATGGVPEAFF
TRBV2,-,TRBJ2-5,CASSEVGAKTQYF
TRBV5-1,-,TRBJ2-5,CASSIGRGAGETQYF
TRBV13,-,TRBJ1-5,CASNEGNQPQHF
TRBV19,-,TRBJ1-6,CASQVGTDYNSPLHF
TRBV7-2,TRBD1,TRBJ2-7,CASSSDRVSYEQYF
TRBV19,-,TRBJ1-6,CASRVFGGEWNSPLHF
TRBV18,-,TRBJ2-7,CASSPRTGAYEQYF
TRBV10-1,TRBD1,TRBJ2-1,CASSDQGANEQFF
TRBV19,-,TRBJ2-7,CASSMVQGLHEQYF
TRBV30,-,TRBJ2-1,CAWSAGGANEQFF
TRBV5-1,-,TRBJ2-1,CASSLTAGPDQFF
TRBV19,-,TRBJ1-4,CASSIRRTTNEKLFF
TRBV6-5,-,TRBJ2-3,CASHPWGDSSDTQYF
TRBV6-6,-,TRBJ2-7,CASSPPGDKHYEQYF
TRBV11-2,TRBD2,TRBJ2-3,CASSLEGRESTQYF
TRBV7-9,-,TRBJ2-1,CASSTDGSGLNEQFF
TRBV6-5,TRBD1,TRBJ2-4,CASSSSIEGAQNIQYF
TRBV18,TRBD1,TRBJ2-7,CASSPLGTGGIEQYF
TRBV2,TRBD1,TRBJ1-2,CASSLNRGRDGYTF
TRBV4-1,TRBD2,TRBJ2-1,CASSQTPGGYNEQFF
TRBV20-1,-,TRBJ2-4,CSASEYNIQYF
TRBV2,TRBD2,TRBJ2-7,CASSELGSGGSYEQYF
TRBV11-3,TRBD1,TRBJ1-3,CASSTAGQSTGNTIYF
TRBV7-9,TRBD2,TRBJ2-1,CASSPGLAGNEQFF
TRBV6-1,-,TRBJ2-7,CASSEGVASAYEQYF